These T cell receptor beta chains were read from a single sample in a study of radiation and T cells in renal cell carcinoma. Clones were read by immunoSEQ multiplex PCR, and TCRdb kept only the in-frame ones, dropping some. The sample has some 120,000 clones, 88% seen once; the top ten hold 5.8%. Here the sequenced sample was blood, taken from a patient whose treatment included radiotherapy and nephrectomy. The receptors shown here come from a woman aged 70-85 years with renal cell carcinoma. Both conserved end residues are trimmed from each CDR3. Each record gives: V gene, CDR3 length, J gene, clone size, CDR3 protein. The size of a clone is reported for some rows only, either as once, few or many, or as a class for expanded clones.

v_call: TRBV3-2; cdr3_length: 7; j_call: TRBJ1-6; clone_size: -; cdr3_aa: ASSPVLH
v_call: TRBV11-2; cdr3_length: 13; j_call: TRBJ2-1; clone_size: -; cdr3_aa: ASSPWAPGRGEQF
v_call: TRBV11-3; cdr3_length: 10; j_call: TRBJ2-7; clone_size: -; cdr3_aa: ASSRTVNILD
v_call: TRBV5-1; cdr3_length: 11; j_call: TRBJ2-7; clone_size: -; cdr3_aa: ASSPDSIYEQY
v_call: TRBV4-3; cdr3_length: 12; j_call: TRBJ2-3; clone_size: once; cdr3_aa: ASSQLGSLDTQY
v_call: TRBV29-1; cdr3_length: 13; j_call: TRBJ2-3; clone_size: -; cdr3_aa: SVGSGLRGTDTQY
v_call: TRBV6-5; cdr3_length: 13; j_call: TRBJ2-1; clone_size: -; cdr3_aa: ASSPGLAGVNEQF
v_call: TRBV21-1; cdr3_length: 16; j_call: TRBJ1-5; clone_size: -; cdr3_aa: ASSNYGQGARSNQPQH
v_call: TRBV28; cdr3_length: 11; j_call: TRBJ1-2; clone_size: -; cdr3_aa: ASSSTEIGGYT
v_call: TRBV6-1; cdr3_length: 10; j_call: TRBJ2-5; clone_size: -; cdr3_aa: ASSAVSGTQY
v_call: TRBV19; cdr3_length: 14; j_call: TRBJ1-3; clone_size: -; cdr3_aa: ASSINDRVLGNTIY
v_call: TRBV5-1; cdr3_length: 13; j_call: TRBJ2-3; clone_size: -; cdr3_aa: ASKQGTVGTDTQY
v_call: TRBV19; cdr3_length: 13; j_call: TRBJ1-5; clone_size: once; cdr3_aa: ASSIALDGNQPQH
v_call: TRBV7-9; cdr3_length: 12; j_call: TRBJ2-3; clone_size: -; cdr3_aa: ASSFGGRTDTQY
v_call: TRBV7-2; cdr3_length: 12; j_call: TRBJ2-6; clone_size: -; cdr3_aa: ASSLDSGANVLT
v_call: TRBV6-6; cdr3_length: 10; j_call: TRBJ2-7; clone_size: -; cdr3_aa: ASSRGVYEQY